This T cell receptor (beta chain) was obtained from a study of blood T cell repertoires in COVID-19 (dated by TCRdb to about 2020). Background for the entire study: The collaborator samples originated in the United States, Italy and Spain and spanned the acute and convalescent phases of COVID-19. The prospective study material was composed of cDNA or gDNA derived from T cells, B-cell-depleted T cells, or PBMCs. The dataset comprised deeply sampled blood TCRbeta repertoires from subjects exposed to, actively infected with, or recovered from COVID-19. The repertoires were made available in a free public database intended to serve as a resource for research on the immune response to SARS-CoV-2. The samples were drawn from the first 160 participants of the ongoing ImmuneRACE study and from 1,200 or so subjects provided by 6 global collaborators. A de-identified subject ID, COVID-19 status, age in years and sex were almost always included in the sample metadata. HLA class I and class II types, where available, came from metadata supplied by the sample provider rather than from assay-based typing. General study outcomes and caveats: How much clinical and demographic metadata was included differed by source and by participant, and the metadata was provided uncurated.

About this clone itself: Its antigen is still unknown. There are no base qualities to consult, and no much larger clone falls within one base.

At one collaborating source in Seattle, patients were enrolled during active infection and were followed longitudinally through the course of disease. Each collaborating institution followed its own protocols to collect whole blood in K2EDTA tubes. For TCRbeta analysis, collaborators shipped samples in one of three forms: frozen whole blood, isolated PBMCs, or DNA extracted from either of those sample types. The immunoSEQ Assay, a bias-controlled multiplex PCR, was used to amplify TCRbeta CDR3 regions from genomic DNA. Per the source publication's procedure: The number of nucleated cells in each sample was estimated by amplification of reference gene primers within the assay. Sequence reads were collapsed and filtered to measure the absolute abundance of every unique TCRbeta CDR3 rearrangement. For each sample, productive Simpson clonality was calculated as the square root of Simpson's diversity index across productive rearrangements. The source is immuneACCESS, and TCRdb retained only in-frame sequences with V and J called. Part of the clones is not carried over; for the studies checked, unresolved V genes explain less than half of this, and the remainder is unexplained. V and J calls and clone size follow that table, whereas D and trimming were derived from the DNA. This sample lists about 440,000 clones; about 87% were detected once. The ten most abundant clones make up around 12% of the sample.

Including cysteine and phenylalanine, the CDR3 has 14 amino acids. Solely the CDR3 DNA is kept, with 42 bases framed from the first base. V gives up 1 base and J gives up 1 base, and the segment between their germline ends measures 7 bases. For CDR1 and CDR2, the germline V gene lists SGDLS and YYNGEE. The sequence was collected from a woman aged 45-65 years with COVID-19, enrolled during active disease. Material: peripheral blood. The sequence joins TRBV9 to TRBJ2-3; TRBD1 is a weak D gene call, 5 bases matching. Here is the DNA: TGTGCCAGCAGCGTACAAGGGGGCACAGATACGCAGTATTTT. It codes for CASSVQGGTDTQYF.